The 9 T cell receptor beta chains given below trace back to one sample, sequenced in a study of T cell changes during pregnancy in multiple sclerosis. TCRdb keeps only in-frame clones here, not all; method: immunoSEQ multiplex PCR. Of tens of thousands of clones in the sample, roughly nine tenths are singletons; the top ten hold about 0.81%. The material was CD4+ T cells from peripheral blood mononuclear cells, obtained after pregnancy. The source of these receptors is a female donor in good health, enrolled as a control in a pregnancy study.

The chain uses TRBV30 and TRBJ2-1; 14 nucleotides line up with TRBD2. Germline lookup yields CDR1 GTSNPN and CDR2 SVGIG (reference sequence). The CDR3 contains 17 residues. V dropped 5 bases and J dropped 8; count of bases not matched to a gene: 14. The CDR3, as DNA: TGTGCCTGGGATCGGGGAGGGACTAGCGGGAGAGATTATGAGCAGTTCTTC. Protein: CAWDRGGTSGRDYEQFF.

V gene TRBV7-9 combines with J gene TRBJ2-1; TRBD1 might be the D (6 bases). The CDR3 sequence is 16 residues long. The germline V and J ends were trimmed by 4 bases and 0 bases, with 13 bases remaining between them. Germline loops: CDR1 SEHNR, CDR2 FQNEAQ (reference sequence). CDR3 sequence: CASSSRTDASYNEQFF. The CDR3 coding sequence is TGTGCCAGCAGCTCGAGGACAGATGCCTCCTACAATGAGCAGTTCTTC.

This clone has just one count. The chain recombines TRBV2 with TRBJ1-6, with TRBD1 as a possible D gene (6 bases). The germline CDR1 and CDR2 sequences are SNHLY and FYNNEI. V was shortened by 6 bases and J by 9 bases, with 15 bases between the two germline ends. The CDR3 is made up of 14 amino acids. CDR3 residues: CASREQGIGSPLHF. The CDR3 region has the DNA TGTGCCAGCAGAGAACAGGGTATAGGTTCACCCCTCCACTTT.

CDR3 loop: CASSPLGDMPQHF. CDR3 DNA: TGTGCCAGCTCACCACTGGGCGATATGCCCCAGCATTTT. V usage is TRBV18 and J usage is TRBJ1-5; D ambiguous. Germline CDR1 reads KGHSH; CDR2 reads LQKENI. V was trimmed by 1 base and J by 9 bases, leaving 10 bases between them. This CDR3 region has 13 residues.

This chain links TRBV5-5 with TRBJ2-7, with 7 bases fitting TRBD1. With V trimmed by 3 bases and J by 5 bases, 8 bases remained unmatched. From germline, CDR1 is SGHKS and CDR2 YYEKEE (reference sequence). The CDR3 covers 14 residues. This CDR3 is CASSSYRGGNEQYF. CDR3 sequence (DNA): TGTGCCAGCAGCTCGTACAGGGGCGGCAACGAGCAGTACTTC.

This sequence joins TRBV21-1 and TRBJ2-4; TRBD2 is the table's D call and was not checked against the DNA. TRBV21-1 is labeled a pseudogene. The CDR3 sequence is 20 residues long. CDR3 loop: CASSKGEASGGILAKNIQYF. Here the CDR3 DNA reads TGTGCCAGCAGCAAAGGAGAGGCTAGCGGGGGGATCCTAGCCAAAAACATTCAGTACTTC.

This chain connects TRBV27 to TRBJ1-1; tentatively, D is TRBD1 (5 bases). Per germline, CDR1 MNHEY and CDR2 SMNVEV (reference sequence). The CDR3 covers 14 residues. Trimming left V 10 bases short and J 5 bases short, with 20 bases between. As DNA, the CDR3 is TGTGCCACCAGGAGTTGGCAGGGTAAAACTGAAGCTTTCTTT. This encodes CATRSWQGKTEAFF.

The V and J genes are TRBV30 and TRBJ1-1; D gene unclear. The CDR3 has 12 residues. Germline CDR1 reads GTSNPN; CDR2 reads SVGIG (reference sequence). With 6 bases removed from V and 1 base from J, the gap between germline ends came to 9 bases. The CDR3 is CACQASNTEAFF. The CDR3 nucleotides read TGTGCCTGTCAGGCCTCGAACACTGAAGCTTTCTTT.

The chain uses TRBV25-1 and TRBJ1-1; D possibly corresponds to TRBD1 (5 bases). Trimming cost V 2 bases and J 1 base, with 11 bases left between them. Germline V gives CDR1 MGHDK, CDR2 SYGVNS. This CDR3 contains 15 residues. CDR3 sequence reads: CASSEDGQGNTEAFF. In DNA, the CDR3 is TGTGCCAGCAGTGAAGACGGCCAGGGGAACACTGAAGCTTTCTTT.